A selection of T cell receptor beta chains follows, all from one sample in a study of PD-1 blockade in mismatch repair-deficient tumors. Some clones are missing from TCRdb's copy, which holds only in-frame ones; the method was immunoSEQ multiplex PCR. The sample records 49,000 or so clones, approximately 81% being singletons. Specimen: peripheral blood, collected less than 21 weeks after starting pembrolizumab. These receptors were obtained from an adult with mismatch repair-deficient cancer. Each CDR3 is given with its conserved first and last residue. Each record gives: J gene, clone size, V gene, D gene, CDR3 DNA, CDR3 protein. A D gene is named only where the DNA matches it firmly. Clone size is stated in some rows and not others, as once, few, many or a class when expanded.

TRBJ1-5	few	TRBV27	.	TGTGCCAGCAGGTCTCAGGGTGGTCAGCCCCAGCATTTT	CASRSQGGQPQHF
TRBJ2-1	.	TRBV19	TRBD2	TGTGCCAGTAGCAGACAGGGGGTCGGACTAGCGGGGAAGCGGTCCTACAATGAGCAGTTCTTC	CASSRQGVGLAGKRSYNEQFF
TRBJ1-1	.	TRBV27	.	TGTGCCAGCAGAAATCCGGGACCGAACACTGAAGCTTTCTTT	CASRNPGPNTEAFF
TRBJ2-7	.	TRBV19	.	TGTGCCAGTAGTACCGGCGAGTGGGTAACCTACGAGCAGTACTTC	CASSTGEWVTYEQYF
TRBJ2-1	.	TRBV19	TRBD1	TGTGCCAGTAGTAAAACAGGGGTAGGAGATGAGCAGTTCTTC	CASSKTGVGDEQFF
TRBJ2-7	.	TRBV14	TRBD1	TGTGCCAGCAGCCCCCGGGACAGGGGATCCTACGAGCAGTACTTC	CASSPRDRGSYEQYF
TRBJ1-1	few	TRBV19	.	.	CASSWGTGTGVFF
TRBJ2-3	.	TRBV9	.	TGTGCCAGCAGCGGGGGGAACACAGATACGCAGTATTTT	CASSGGNTDTQYF
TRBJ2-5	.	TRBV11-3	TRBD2	TGTGCCAGCAGCTTCCGGACTAGCGCTGAGACCCAGTACTTC	CASSFRTSAETQYF
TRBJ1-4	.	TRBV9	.	TGTGCCAGCAGCGTCGGGGCCCATAATGAAAAACTGTTTTTT	CASSVGAHNEKLFF
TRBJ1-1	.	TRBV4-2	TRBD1	TGTGCCAGCAGCCGAGGGGGCTCCACTGAAGCTTTCTTT	CASSRGGSTEAFF
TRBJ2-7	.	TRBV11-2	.	TGTGCCAGCAGCTTATTACGTACGGTAGGCGGGAACTCCTACGAGCAGTACTTC	CASSLLRTVGGNSYEQYF
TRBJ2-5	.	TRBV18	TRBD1	TGTGCCAGCTCACCGGGGACAGGGGCCCAAGAGACCCAGTACTTC	CASSPGTGAQETQYF
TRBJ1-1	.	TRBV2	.	TGTGCCAGCAGTGAATTTGGCAACATGAACACTGAAGCTTTCTTT	CASSEFGNMNTEAFF
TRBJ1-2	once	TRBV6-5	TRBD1	TGTGCCAGCACCCCGGACAGGCTTGGCTATGGCTACACCTTC	CASTPDRLGYGYTF
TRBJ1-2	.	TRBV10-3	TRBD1	TGTGCCATCAGCCCGGACAGGCGGCATGGCTACACCTTC	CAISPDRRHGYTF
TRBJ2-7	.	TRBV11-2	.	TGTGCCAGCAGCCGAGGACCGAACTACGAGCAGTACTTC	CASSRGPNYEQYF
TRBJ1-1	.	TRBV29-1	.	TGCAGCGTTCAGGGTAGGCATCACACTGAAGCTTTCTTT	CSVQGRHHTEAFF
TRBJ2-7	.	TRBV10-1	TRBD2	TGCGCCAGCAGTGAAACTAGCGAGTTGGGGGAGCAGTACTTC	CASSETSELGEQYF
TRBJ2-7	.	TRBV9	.	TGTGCCAGCAGCGTAGGCTTCGAGCAGTACTTC	CASSVGFEQYF
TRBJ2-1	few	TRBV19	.	TGTGCCAGTAGGGTGGGATACAATGAGCAGTTCTTC	CASRVGYNEQFF
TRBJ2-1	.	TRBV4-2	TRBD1	TGTGCCAGCAGCCAAAATACAGGGGCTAATACAAATGAGCAGTTCTTC	CASSQNTGANTNEQFF
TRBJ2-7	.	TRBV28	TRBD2	TGTGCCAGCAGTTCCGCCGGGGCGGGAGGGACCTACGAGCAGTACTTC	CASSSAGAGGTYEQYF
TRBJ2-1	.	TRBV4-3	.	TGCGCCAGCAGCACCCGGACAGCGGGGTTCTCCTACAATGAGCAGTTCTTC	CASSTRTAGFSYNEQFF
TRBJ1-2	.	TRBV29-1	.	TGCAGCGTGAGCATGTCGAACTATGGCTACACCTTC	CSVSMSNYGYTF
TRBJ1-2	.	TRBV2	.	TGTGCCAGCAGTGGAAGGGATTATGGCTACACCTTC	CASSGRDYGYTF
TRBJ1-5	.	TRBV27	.	TGTGCCAGCAGTTCGGGGACCCCAGACACGGGCCAGCCCCAGCATTTT	CASSSGTPDTGQPQHF
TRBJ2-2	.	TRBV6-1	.	TGTGCCAGCAGTGAAGCTGGCAGGAACACCGGGGAGCTGTTTTTT	CASSEAGRNTGELFF
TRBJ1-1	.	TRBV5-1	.	TGCGCCAGCAGCCAACAGCAACAAAGGGACACTGAAGCTTTCTTT	CASSQQQQRDTEAFF
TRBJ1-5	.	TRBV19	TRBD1	TGTGCCAGTAGTATCACAGGGGTCTATCAGCCCCAGCATTTT	CASSITGVYQPQHF
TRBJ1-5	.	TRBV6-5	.	TGTGCCAGCAGCCCACAGGGCTCGGGTCAGCCCCAGCATTTT	CASSPQGSGQPQHF
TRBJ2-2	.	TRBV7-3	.	TGTGCCAGCAGCTTAATCGGCCGGGGCCGGAACACCGGGGAGCTGTTTTTT	CASSLIGRGRNTGELFF
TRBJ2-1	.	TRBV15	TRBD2	TGTGCCACCAGCAGGGGGGGACTAGCGGGAGATAATGAGCAGTTCTTC	CATSRGGLAGDNEQFF
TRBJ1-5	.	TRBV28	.	TGTGCCAGCAGTTTGGTCAGCCGAGGCAATCAGCCCCAGCATTTT	CASSLVSRGNQPQHF
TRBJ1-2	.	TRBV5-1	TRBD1	TGCGCCAGCAGCCAAGAGACAGGGGTATATGGCTACACCTTC	CASSQETGVYGYTF
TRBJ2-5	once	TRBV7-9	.	TGTGCCAGCAGCTTAGAAAAGGGAATCGAGACCCAGTACTTC	CASSLEKGIETQYF
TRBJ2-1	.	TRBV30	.	TGTGCCTGGAGTGTACTGGTCGGTGAGCAGTTCTTC	CAWSVLVGEQFF
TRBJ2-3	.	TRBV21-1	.	TGTGCCAGCAGCAAAAGGTCCGGGACTGGGCTTCCAGATACGCAGTATTTT	CASSKRSGTGLPDTQYF
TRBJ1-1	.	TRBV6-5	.	TGTGCCAGCAGGCTGGACGCGAACACTGAAGCTTTCTTT	CASRLDANTEAFF
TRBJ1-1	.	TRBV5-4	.	TGTGCCAGCAGCTTGGCCGGTGGGAGCACTGAAGCTTTCTTT	CASSLAGGSTEAFF
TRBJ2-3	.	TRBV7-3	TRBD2	TGTGCCAGCAGCTTAACAGCGGGAGGTATAGATACGCAGTATTTT	CASSLTAGGIDTQYF
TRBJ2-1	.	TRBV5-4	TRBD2	TGTGCCAGCAGCGCATGGACTAGCGGGAGCGATGAGCAGTTCTTC	CASSAWTSGSDEQFF
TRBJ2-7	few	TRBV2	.	TGTGCCAGCAGGCAGGGAGGGGGGCTGAACGAGCAGTACTTC	CASRQGGGLNEQYF
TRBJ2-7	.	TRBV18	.	TGTGCCAGCTCTCCGGGGAGCTCAGCCTACGAGCAGTACTTC	CASSPGSSAYEQYF
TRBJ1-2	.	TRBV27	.	TGTGCCAGCAGTTTGAATGGGGCGTACGGCTACACCTTC	CASSLNGAYGYTF
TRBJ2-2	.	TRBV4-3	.	TGCGCCAGCAGCCAACAACTCGCGAACACCGGGGAGCTGTTTTTT	CASSQQLANTGELFF
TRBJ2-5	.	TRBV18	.	TGTGCCAGCTCACCACTGGGGGCACGGGAGACCCAGTACTTC	CASSPLGARETQYF
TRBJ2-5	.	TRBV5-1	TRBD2	TGCGCCAGCAGCCCCGGACTAGCGGAACAAGAGACCCAGTACTTC	CASSPGLAEQETQYF